This T cell receptor beta chain was recovered during a study of T cells in narcolepsy. Study information: Donors had narcolepsy type 1 or type 2, or were healthy controls. Study results and caveats: Blood of same and different patients, but not healthy controls, reportedly held recurring autoreactive clonotypes.

The CDR3 sequence is 14 residues long. Germline V gene lookup returns CDR1 SNHLY and CDR2 FYNNEI. Trimming shortened V by 3 bases and J by 7 bases, and 15 bases separated the two germline ends. Method: immunoSEQ multiplex PCR; TCRdb's copy keeps in-frame clones and lacks some. The sample lists 25,000 to 30,000 clones; about four fifths were seen once. This clone was counted a single time. No antigen is known for it. The receptor's source is a human donor with narcolepsy. The source material was CD45RA- memory CD4+ T cells from PBMCs. V usage is TRBV2 and J usage is TRBJ2-5; TRBD1 or TRBD2 may be the D gene (6 bases each). The CDR3 loop is CASSDSTGAGTQYF. The CDR3 region has the DNA TGTGCCAGCAGTGACTCAACGGGGGCGGGGACCCAGTACTTC.